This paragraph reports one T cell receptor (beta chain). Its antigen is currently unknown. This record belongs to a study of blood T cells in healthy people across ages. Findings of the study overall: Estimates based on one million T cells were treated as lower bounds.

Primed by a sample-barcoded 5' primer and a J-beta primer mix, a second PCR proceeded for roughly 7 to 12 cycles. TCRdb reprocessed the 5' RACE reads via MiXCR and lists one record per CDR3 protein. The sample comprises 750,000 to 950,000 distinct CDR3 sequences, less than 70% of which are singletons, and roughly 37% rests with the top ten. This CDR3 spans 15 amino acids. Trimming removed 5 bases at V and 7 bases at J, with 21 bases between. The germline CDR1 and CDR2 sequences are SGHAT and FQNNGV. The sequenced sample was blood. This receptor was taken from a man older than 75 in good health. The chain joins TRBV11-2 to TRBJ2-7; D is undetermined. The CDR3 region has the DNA TGTGCCAGCAGCCCCCCCCGGACGACTGCCCTGGAGCAGTACTTC. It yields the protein CASSPPRTTALEQYF.